A selection of T cell receptor beta chains follows, all from one sample in a study of T cell changes during pregnancy in multiple sclerosis. Sequencing was performed with immunoSEQ multiplex PCR; in TCRdb, only in-frame clones are kept and a portion is missing. The table shows 75,000 to 80,000 clones, with about nine tenths occurring only once. The source was peripheral blood, collected before pregnancy. Receptors were obtained from a female donor with multiple sclerosis, enrolled in a pregnancy study. Each CDR3 is given with its conserved first and last residue.

j_gene	v_gene	CDR3aa
TRBJ2-1	TRBV11-2	CASSEGQAYNEQFF
TRBJ2-2	TRBV5-1	CASSGGLADVTGELFF
TRBJ1-2	TRBV15	CATSPPPRGYGYTF
TRBJ1-2	TRBV19	CASRQGVSPYYGYTF
TRBJ1-2	TRBV5-1	CASSAPDRGRDGYTF
TRBJ2-5	TRBV6-1	CASSDGQGGKETQYF
TRBJ2-5	TRBV6-1	CASSESPGQGQETQYF
TRBJ1-1	TRBV28	CASKETGEGSENTEAFF
TRBJ2-5	TRBV10-3	CAIRSVDQETQYF
TRBJ1-1	TRBV11-1	CASSSEVLLAEAFF
TRBJ1-1	TRBV19	CASSAYGTGAEAFF
TRBJ2-1	TRBV18	CASSQLAGDEQFF
TRBJ2-3	TRBV18	CASSPPSVGGIDTQYF
TRBJ1-6	TRBV9	CASSAGGWGSPLHF
TRBJ2-1	TRBV6-6	CASLSGRGASYNEQFF
TRBJ2-3	TRBV7-6	CASSVEDWTDTQYF